This T cell receptor beta chain was found in a study of T cell responses to AZD1222 COVID-19 vaccine. Germline V gene sequence: CDR1 SGHTA, CDR2 FQGTGA. The length of the CDR3 is 15 residues. The V end was cut by 5 bases, the J end by 5 bases, with 16 bases between. TCRdb's copy holds only in-frame clones and misses some; the assay was immunoSEQ multiplex PCR. The sample yields about 150,000 clones, roughly nine tenths seen once. To note about this clone: Antigen: not known.

Study-wide points: Samples come after the peak T cell response, not at day 14. Within unmutated variant regions lay the reported targets of nearly half of spike-specific TCRs. Across spike, vaccine-associated CD4 TCRs were found, dominant at 160-218 and 743-854. Spike-specific TCR breadth and depth went up after people got two AZD1222 doses.

The sample in question was peripheral blood, obtained on day 0 of AZD1222 vaccination. The receptor comes from an adult in good health. The genes are TRBV7-3 and TRBJ2-1; D remains unclear. The CDR3 sequence is CASSALVAINNEQFF. The CDR3 DNA reads as TGTGCCAGCAGCGCCCTCGTGGCTATCAACAATGAGCAGTTCTTC.